One sample yielded the 23 T cell receptor beta chains listed below, sequenced in a study of blood T cell repertoires in COVID-19. Profiled with immunoSEQ multiplex PCR; TCRdb holds only in-frame clones, not every one. The sample carries approximately 290,000 clones, approximately 90% recorded once. What was sequenced was peripheral blood. The receptors were gathered from a man younger than 30 with active or convalescent COVID-19.

V gene TRBV5-1 combines with J gene TRBJ2-1, with D tentatively TRBD2 (6 bases). The germline V gene encodes CDR1 SGHRS and CDR2 YFSETQ. The CDR3 covers 17 residues. The V gene lost 1 base and the J gene lost 7 bases, with 21 bases spanning the gap. The CDR3 protein is CASSLSGGGIAWNEQFF. CDR3 coding DNA: TGCGCCAGCAGCTTGTCTGGCGGAGGGATCGCGTGGAATGAGCAGTTCTTC.

The CDR3 nucleotides are TGTGCCAGCAGCCGCCCGGGGGTGGCGGATACGCAGTATTTT. Its translation: CASSRPGVADTQYF. The rearrangement links TRBV11-3 to TRBJ2-3; weak D call: TRBD2 (6 bases). This CDR3 region has 14 residues. Germline CDR1 reads SGHNT; CDR2 reads YENEEA. V lost 5 bases and J 6 bases, leaving 15 bases between the germline ends.

The chain carries TRBV4-3 and TRBJ2-5, with a tentative D call TRBD1 (6 bases). V lost 2 bases and J lost 3, with 7 bases in between. Germline V gene sequence: CDR1 LGHNA, CDR2 YSLEER. The CDR3 is made up of 13 amino acids. The CDR3 here is CASSQTGKETQYF. For the CDR3, the DNA is TGCGCCAGCAGCCAAACAGGGAAAGAGACCCAGTACTTC.

The genes are TRBV7-9 and TRBJ1-4; 9 positions agree with TRBD1. The CDR3 is 14 amino acids. After removal of 1 base from V and 8 bases from J, the junction contained 2 bases not matched to a gene. The germline V gene has CDR1 SEHNR and CDR2 FQNEAQ (reference sequence). CDR3 in DNA: TGTGCCAGCAGCTTAGGACAGGGGGAAGAAAAACTGTTTTTT. Protein product: CASSLGQGEEKLFF.

The chain recombines TRBV19 with TRBJ2-1; D remains unclear. The CDR3 runs to 13 residues. V lost 5 bases, J lost 8 bases, and 13 bases lay in between. CDR1 is LNHDA and CDR2 is SQIVND in the germline V gene (reference sequence). DNA for the CDR3: TGTGCCAGTAGTTGGGTAGCTGGAGATGAGCAGTTCTTC. Translation gives CASSWVAGDEQFF.

There are a few counts of this clone. This chain uses TRBV10-2 with TRBJ1-2; 8 bases line up with TRBD1. The CDR3 extends over 13 amino acids. CDR1 is WSHSY and CDR2 is SAAADI in the germline V gene. The V gene end was trimmed by 3 bases and the J gene end by 8 bases; junction bases not matched to a gene: 5. The CDR3, as DNA: TGCGCCAGCAGTGACGGGACAGGACAGGGCTACACCTTC. This codes for CASSDGTGQGYTF.

The chain carries TRBV6-5 and TRBJ1-6; TRBD1 is a possible D gene (5 bases). Looked up from germline, CDR1 is MNHEY and CDR2 is SVGAGI. The CDR3 runs 15 residues. The V end was cut by 0 bases, the J end by 6 bases, with 9 bases between. The CDR3 spells CASSYSGRGNSPLHF. The CDR3 bases are TGTGCCAGCAGTTACTCCGGGAGGGGTAATTCACCCCTCCACTTT.

V is TRBV5-1 and J is TRBJ2-5; TRBD1 aligns across 7 bases. This CDR3 has 14 amino acids. Germline assignment: CDR1 SGHRS and CDR2 YFSETQ. The V and J ends lost 0 bases and 5 bases, in that order; junction bases with no gene match: 4. CDR3 loop: CASSLETGWETQYF. CDR3 nucleotide sequence: TGCGCCAGCAGCTTGGAGACAGGGTGGGAGACCCAGTACTTC.

This clone came up a few times. The chain has TRBV7-9 and TRBJ2-1; TRBD2 matches 11 bases. Trimming at V came to 4 bases and at J to 0 bases, leaving 11 bases not matched to a gene. The germline CDR1 and CDR2 sequences are SEHNR and FQNEAQ (reference sequence). The CDR3 consists of 19 residues. CDR3: CASSSPGLAVLSSYNEQFF. DNA for the CDR3: TGTGCCAGCAGCTCGCCGGGACTAGCGGTGCTTAGCTCCTACAATGAGCAGTTCTTC.

The CDR3 DNA follows: TGTGCCAGCAGGGCGACTAGCGGGAGTTTCCATGAGCAGTTCTTC. Its protein is CASRATSGSFHEQFF. This chain joins TRBV27 and TRBJ2-1; 12 bases map to TRBD2. After removal of 6 bases from V and 8 bases from J, the junction contained 8 bases not matched to a gene. CDR1 and CDR2 from the germline V gene are MNHEY and SMNVEV (reference sequence). The CDR3 is 15 amino acids.

The V call is TRBV5-1, the J call TRBJ1-6; 9 nucleotides align to TRBD1. The CDR3 spans 15 residues. The germline CDR1 and CDR2 sequences are SGHRS and YFSETQ. The V segment lost 6 bases and the J segment 7 bases; nucleotides outside the gene matches: 8. The CDR3 here is CASNPTGTGNSPLHF. The CDR3 coding sequence is TGCGCCAGCAACCCGACCGGGACAGGGAATTCACCCCTCCACTTT.

The V call is TRBV5-1, the J call TRBJ1-2; 8 bases agree with TRBD1. The CDR3 loop spans 15 amino acids. Germline CDR1 reads SGHRS; CDR2 reads YFSETQ. Trimming took 4 bases from V and 5 from J; bases not matched to a gene: 10. CDR3 residues: CASSTGQGGLYGYTF. CDR3 DNA sequence: TGCGCCAGCAGCACAGGACAGGGAGGCCTTTATGGCTACACCTTC.

This clone was detected once. The chain carries TRBV5-1 and TRBJ2-7, with D uncertain. V gave up 4 bases and J gave up 2 bases, with 10 bases separating them. Germline CDR1 reads SGHRS; CDR2 reads YFSETQ. This CDR3 has 13 residues. CDR3 coding DNA: TGCGCCAGCAGCACCGACATTACCTACGAGCAGTACTTC. The encoded protein is CASSTDITYEQYF.

CDR3 nucleotide sequence: TGTGCCAGCAGCGTAGTCTCGAACACTGAAGCTTTCTTT. Its translation: CASSVVSNTEAFF. This chain connects TRBV9 to TRBJ1-1, with D hard to call. From germline, CDR1 is SGDLS and CDR2 YYNGEE. Deletions cut 0 bases from V and 1 base from J, with 4 bases between. There are 13 residues in the CDR3. Drawing the rest from reference TRBV9 and TRBJ1-1, the complete variable domain is DSGVTQTPKHLITATGQRVTLRCSPRSGDLSVYWYQQSLDQGLQFLIQYYNGEERAKGNILERFSAQQFPDLHSELNLSSLELGDSALYFCASSVVSNTEAFFGQGTRLTVV.

V gene TRBV6-5 combines with J gene TRBJ2-3; the D gene is possibly TRBD1 (5 bases). This CDR3 is built from 14 residues. Looked up from germline, CDR1 is MNHEY and CDR2 is SVGAGI. Trimming left V 2 bases short and J 3 bases short, with 9 bases between. The CDR3: CASSYMGPTDTQYF. The CDR3 nucleotides are TGTGCCAGCAGTTACATGGGGCCGACAGATACGCAGTATTTT.

The chain combines TRBV3-1 (or the pseudogene TRBV3-2) with TRBJ2-3; 7 nucleotides agree with TRBD1. The V gene's germline CDR1 is LGHDT and CDR2 YNNKEL (reference sequence). This CDR3 is built from 18 residues. Germline trimming cut 1 base from V and 4 bases from J; bases unmatched to any gene: 14. The DNA of the CDR3 is TGTGCCAGCAGCCAAGTTCTTGCCCCAACAGGGGCACCAGATACGCAGTATTTT. It encodes CASSQVLAPTGAPDTQYF.

Here the CDR3 reads CASSSDISSYNSPLHF. CDR3 bases: TGCGCCAGCAGCTCGGACATTAGCTCCTATAATTCACCCCTCCACTTT. The rearrangement uses TRBV5-1 and TRBJ1-6, with D perhaps TRBD1 (5 bases). The CDR3 contains 16 residues. Germline values: CDR1 SGHRS, CDR2 YFSETQ. Trimming took off 3 bases at V and 0 bases at J, with 10 bases between the two ends.

The gene calls are TRBV3-1 (or the pseudogene TRBV3-2) and TRBJ2-5, with TRBD2 matching 11 bases. The V gene's germline CDR1 is LGHDT and CDR2 YNNKEL (reference sequence). J gave up 7 bases and V 0 bases, and 7 bases lay outside the gene matches. The CDR3 runs 16 residues. CDR3 protein: CASSQDLTSGSRTQYF. In DNA, the CDR3 is TGTGCCAGCAGCCAAGACCTTACTAGCGGGAGTCGGACCCAGTACTTC.

This clone was seen only once. The chain carries TRBV3-1 (or the pseudogene TRBV3-2) and TRBJ2-7; possible D gene TRBD1, 6 bases. Germline CDR1 LGHDT, CDR2 YNNKEL (reference sequence). V dropped 4 bases and J dropped 2 bases, with 18 bases sitting between them. The CDR3 has 16 residues. The CDR3 sequence: CASSLNRAVGPYEQYF. CDR3 nucleotide sequence: TGTGCCAGCAGCCTGAACAGGGCAGTTGGGCCCTACGAGCAGTACTTC.

V and J are TRBV19 and TRBJ1-5, with D perhaps matching TRBD1 (5 bases). Germline V gives CDR1 LNHDA, CDR2 SQIVND (reference sequence). This CDR3 is 18 amino acids long. V lost 0 bases and J 3 bases, leaving 18 bases between the germline ends. The CDR3: CASSIDRIADSYNQPQHF. The DNA of the CDR3 is TGTGCCAGTAGTATAGATCGGATCGCCGACAGTTACAATCAGCCCCAGCATTTT.

The chain is built from TRBV19 and TRBJ1-5; D is unresolved. CDR1 and CDR2 from the germline V gene are LNHDA and SQIVND (reference sequence). Trimming removed 3 bases from V and 4 bases from J, with 7 bases in between. CDR3 length: 13 residues. The CDR3 DNA sequence: TGTGCCAGTAGTATCGCACAGAATCAGCCCCAGCATTTT. Translating gives CASSIAQNQPQHF.

This clone has just a few counts. J is TRBJ1-1 and V is TRBV3-1 (or the pseudogene TRBV3-2); D remains ambiguous. V was trimmed by 5 bases and J by 6 bases, leaving 10 bases between them. CDR3 length equals 12 residues. Germline CDR1 is LGHDT and CDR2 is YNNKEL (reference sequence). This chain's CDR3 is CASSYPRSEAFF. Here the CDR3 DNA reads TGTGCCAGCAGCTACCCGCGCTCTGAAGCTTTCTTT.

The V gene is TRBV4-1, the J gene TRBJ2-7; TRBD2 agrees at 8 bases. CDR1 MGHRA and CDR2 YSYEKL come from the germline V gene. V dropped 4 bases and J dropped 6; count of bases not matched to a gene: 11. The CDR3 extends over 15 amino acids. The CDR3 DNA follows: TGCGCCAGCAGCCCTTCCCCTGGACTAGCCGGCGAGCAGTACTTC. It codes for CASSPSPGLAGEQYF.